Listed here are 16 T cell receptor beta chains from one sample, sequenced in a study of early T cells in non-severe SARS-CoV-2 infection. TCRdb redid the calling of the 5' RACE reads with MiXCR, one entry per CDR3 protein. The sample lists tens of thousands of distinct CDR3 sequences, 10% to 15% occurring once. The sequenced sample was whole blood. The receptor set was obtained from an adult who was a healthcare worker with PCR-confirmed SARS-CoV-2 infection or an uninfected control (not recorded which).

V gene TRBV11-2 combines with J gene TRBJ2-5; the D gene is possibly TRBD2 (6 bases). Germline CDR1 is SGHAT and CDR2 is FQNNGV. The CDR3 spans 14 residues. The V and J ends lost 5 bases and 1 base respectively, with 11 bases between them. CDR3 DNA sequence: TGTGCCAGCAGCCGCGGGACGGGCCAAGAGACCCAGTACTTC. This translates into CASSRGTGQETQYF.

This chain uses TRBV4-2 with TRBJ2-7; 8 bases map to TRBD2. Germline V gives CDR1 LGHNA, CDR2 YNFKEQ. With 1 base clipped from V and 0 bases from J, the junction kept 2 bases outside the gene matches. CDR3 length equals 15 residues. In DNA, the CDR3 is TGTGCCAGCAGCCAAGGACTAGCGACCTCCTACGAGCAGTACTTC. Its translation: CASSQGLATSYEQYF.

In its sample, this clonotype was seen many times. The chain uses TRBV10-1 and TRBJ2-3, with TRBD2 identical over 10 bases. With 5 bases clipped from V and 5 bases from J, the junction kept 4 bases outside the gene matches. The length of the CDR3 is 14 residues. Germline V gene sequence: CDR1 WNHNN, CDR2 SYGVQD (reference sequence). DNA for the CDR3: TGCGCCAGCAGTCCTAGCGGGAGTGGAGATACGCAGTATTTT. Translated, it gives CASSPSGSGDTQYF.

In its sample, this clonotype was seen many times. CDR3: CASSLVVAGGDGYTF. The DNA for the CDR3 is TGTGCCAGCAGCTTAGTTGTGGCAGGCGGGGATGGCTACACCTTC. The rearrangement joins TRBV7-2 to TRBJ1-2, with no clear D. CDR1 and CDR2 (germline): SGHTA, FQGNSA. The germline V and J ends were trimmed by 1 base and 6 bases, with 15 bases remaining between them. The CDR3 totals 15 residues.

The chain is built from TRBV20-1 and TRBJ1-5; perhaps TRBD1 as D (6 bases). The V end lost 5 bases, the J end lost 7 bases, and 27 bases lay between the germline ends. CDR3 length equals 17 residues. Germline lookup yields CDR1 DFQATT and CDR2 SNEGSKA (reference sequence). CDR3 DNA: TGCAGTGCTCGCCGTCCTGTCGGTACAGGGAGTGGGCAGCCCCAGCATTTT. Its protein is CSARRPVGTGSGQPQHF.

The V gene is TRBV11-3, the J gene TRBJ2-3, with D possibly TRBD2 on 5 matching bases. CDR3 size: 15 residues. V dropped 2 bases and J dropped 0 bases, with 9 bases sitting between them. Germline-derived CDR1 and CDR2 are SGHNT and YENEEA. CDR3: CASSLSGPSTDTQYF. The CDR3 bases are TGTGCCAGCAGCTTAAGCGGACCTAGCACAGATACGCAGTATTTT.

The J gene is TRBJ1-4, the V gene TRBV29-1; perhaps TRBD1 as D (6 bases). The CDR3 length is 13 residues. V was pared by 3 bases and J by 5 bases, with 10 bases between. The germline gives CDR1 SQVTM, CDR2 ANQGSEA. CDR3 in amino acids: CSVEGQGNEKLFF. The DNA for the CDR3 is TGCAGCGTTGAGGGGCAGGGGAATGAAAAACTGTTTTTT. Together with reference TRBV29-1 and TRBJ1-4, the CDR3 gives the full variable domain: SAVISQKPSRDICQRGTSLTIQCQVDSQVTMMFWYRQQPGQSLTLIATANQGSEATYESGFVIDKFPISRPNLTFSTLTVSNMSPEDSSIYLCSVEGQGNEKLFFGSGTQLSVL.

V gene TRBV27 combines with J gene TRBJ1-2, with D possibly TRBD1 on 5 matching bases. CDR1 is MNHEY and CDR2 is SMNVEV in the germline V gene (reference sequence). CDR3 size: 12 residues. V lost 10 bases to trimming and J lost 7 bases, with 16 bases between them. Here the CDR3 reads CAIRRGAGGYTF. The CDR3 DNA follows: TGTGCCATTAGGAGGGGCGCAGGTGGCTACACCTTC.

The chain is built from TRBV29-1 and TRBJ2-5; 10 positions agree with TRBD2. Germline-derived CDR1 and CDR2 are SQVTM and ANQGSEA. V lost 5 bases to trimming and J lost 6 bases; unmatched junction nucleotides: 6. The CDR3 length is 13 residues. In DNA, the CDR3 is TGCAGCGTTCAAGCTAGCGGGAGTAAGACCCAGTACTTC. It encodes CSVQASGSKTQYF.

The chain recombines TRBV20-1 with TRBJ2-7; weak D call: TRBD2 (6 bases). Germline V gene lookup returns CDR1 DFQATT and CDR2 SNEGSKA (reference sequence). V lost 6 bases to trimming and J lost 2 bases, with 17 bases between them. CDR3 length equals 14 residues. Written as DNA, the CDR3 is TGCAGTGCGTCCGGGACTCGAAATACCTACGAGCAGTACTTC. Amino acid sequence: CSASGTRNTYEQYF.

V usage is TRBV21-1 and J usage is TRBJ2-1; the DNA was not used to check the table's D call, TRBD1. TRBV21-1 is deemed a pseudogene. The CDR3 extends over 15 amino acids. The CDR3 spells CASSKGPPHYNEQFF. Here the CDR3 DNA reads TGTGCCAGCAGCAAAGGACCGCCCCATTACAATGAGCAGTTCTTC.

This clonotype has ten or more counts. The chain is built from TRBV12-3 or TRBV12-4 and TRBJ1-1; D gene uncertain. Trimming shortened V by 2 bases and J by 2 bases, and 9 bases separated the two germline ends. CDR3 length: 14 residues. The CDR3 DNA sequence: TGTGCCAGCAGTTTAACCTATTCTAACACTGAAGCTTTCTTT. Its translation is CASSLTYSNTEAFF.

The chain carries TRBV10-3 and TRBJ1-2, with D perhaps matching TRBD1 (5 bases). Germline CDR1 is ENHRY and CDR2 is SYGVKD. The CDR3 is 12 amino acids. Trimming removed 8 bases at V and 10 bases at J, with 17 bases between. The CDR3: CAIPARGADYTF. CDR3 DNA sequence: TGTGCCATCCCGGCGAGGGGAGCGGACTACACCTTC.

The chain joins TRBV4-1 to TRBJ2-5; tentative D call: TRBD2 (5 bases). Germline assignment: CDR1 MGHRA and CDR2 YSYEKL. CDR3 length equals 15 residues. The germline V and J ends were trimmed by 3 bases and 4 bases, with 15 bases remaining between them. CDR3 amino acids: CASSHPGFGGETQYF. The CDR3 DNA follows: TGCGCCAGCAGCCACCCTGGCTTCGGAGGAGAGACCCAGTACTTC.

This clonotype has only a few counts. V usage is TRBV7-9 and J usage is TRBJ1-2; 8 bases align to TRBD1. Looked up from germline, CDR1 is SEHNR and CDR2 is FQNEAQ (reference sequence). After removal of 5 bases from V and 5 bases from J, the junction contained 7 bases not matched to a gene. This CDR3 has 14 amino acids. The CDR3 nucleotides are TGTGCCAGCAGCCCGGGGACAGGCTATTATGGCTACACCTTC. Its protein is CASSPGTGYYGYTF.

The sample holds a few counts of this clonotype. This chain connects TRBV29-1 to TRBJ2-7; D assignment may be TRBD1 or TRBD2 (5 bases each). The germline gives CDR1 SQVTM, CDR2 ANQGSEA. This CDR3 comprises 13 residues. Trimming removed 6 bases from V and 5 bases from J, with 17 bases in between. CDR3 sequence reads: CSVTRDGPHEQYF. The CDR3 DNA reads TGCAGCGTGACCCGGGACGGACCCCACGAGCAGTACTTC.